The T cell receptor (beta chain) described here comes from a study of radiation and T cells in renal cell carcinoma. This clone appeared a few times. Indicated time point: blood 4 weeks post-SBRT, at nephrectomy. Treatment given: 15 Gy SBRT to primary tumor, nephrectomy 4 weeks later. The data were produced by immunoSEQ multiplex PCR, yet TCRdb's version contains in-frame clones alone and is incomplete. This table has about 170,000 clones, about 87% appearing once. The CDR3 is 14 residues long. The sequences come from blood, collected from a patient whose treatment included radiotherapy and nephrectomy. The TCR was taken from a woman aged 50 to 60 with renal cell carcinoma. The V call is TRBV21-1, the J call TRBJ1-1; whether TRBD1, the table's D call, matches the DNA was not checked. TRBV21-1 is given as a pseudogene. CDR3 nucleotides: TGTGCCAGCAGTCCACTCTACAGGGGCACTGAAGCTTTCTTT. Translating it yields CASSPLYRGTEAFF.